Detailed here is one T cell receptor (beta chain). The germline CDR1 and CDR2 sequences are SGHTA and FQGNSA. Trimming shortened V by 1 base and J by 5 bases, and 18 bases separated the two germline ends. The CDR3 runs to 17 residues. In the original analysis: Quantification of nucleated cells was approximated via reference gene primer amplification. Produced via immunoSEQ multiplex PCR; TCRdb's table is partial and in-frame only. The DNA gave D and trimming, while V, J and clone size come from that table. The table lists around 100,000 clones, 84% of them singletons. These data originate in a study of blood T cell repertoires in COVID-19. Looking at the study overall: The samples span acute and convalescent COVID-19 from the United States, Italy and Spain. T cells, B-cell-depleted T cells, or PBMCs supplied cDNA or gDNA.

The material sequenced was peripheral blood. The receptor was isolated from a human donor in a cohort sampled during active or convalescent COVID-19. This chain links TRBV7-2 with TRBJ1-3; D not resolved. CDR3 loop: CASSLVEAAPFRNTIYF. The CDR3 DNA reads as TGTGCCAGCAGCTTAGTAGAGGCAGCTCCGTTTAGAAACACCATATATTTT.